These 10 T cell receptor beta chains originate from one sample sequenced in a study of T-cell memory formation after mild COVID-19. Each CDR3 protein gets one entry after TCRdb re-called the 5' RACE reads with MiXCR. The repertoire holds 530,000 or so distinct CDR3 sequences, with roughly 17% as singletons. Sequencing input: PBMCs or a T cell subset sorted from them (not recorded which). These receptors came from an adult woman who had mild COVID-19 (a few samples of this study predate the infection). Cell type and time point are not known.

This clonotype was found a few times. The J gene is TRBJ1-1, the V gene TRBV10-3; no reliable D call. The CDR3 is 15 amino acids. V lost 2 bases and J 1 base, leaving 11 bases between the germline ends. The V gene's germline CDR1 is ENHRY and CDR2 SYGVKD. CDR3 region: CAISENVSPNTEAFF. CDR3 nucleotide sequence: TGTGCCATCAGTGAGAACGTCAGTCCGAACACTGAAGCTTTCTTT.

This clonotype was detected only a few times. J is TRBJ1-1 and V is TRBV4-3; TRBD1 agrees at 8 bases. V shed 7 bases and J 6 bases; nucleotides not matched to a gene: 10. The germline V gene encodes CDR1 LGHNA and CDR2 YSLEER. CDR3 size: 14 residues. CDR3: CASKTLDRDPEAFF. The CDR3 DNA reads as TGCGCCAGCAAAACCCTGGACAGGGACCCTGAAGCTTTCTTT.

This clonotype was picked up a small number of times. The chain recombines TRBV20-1 with TRBJ2-3; D is ambiguous. Germline V lookup: CDR1 DFQATT, CDR2 SNEGSKA (reference sequence). The length of the CDR3 is 12 residues. Trimming shortened V by 0 bases and J by 2 bases, and 3 bases separated the two germline ends. The CDR3 region has the DNA TGCAGTGCTAGAGAACTCACAGATACGCAGTATTTT. It yields the protein CSARELTDTQYF.

This clonotype appeared a few times. The chain combines TRBV20-1 with TRBJ1-4, with a possible D match to TRBD1 (5 bases). The V end was cut by 2 bases, the J end by 8 bases, with 12 bases between. Germline CDR1 is DFQATT and CDR2 is SNEGSKA (reference sequence). The CDR3 is 13 amino acids. The CDR3 region is CSARLRADEKLFF. The CDR3, as DNA: TGCAGTGCTAGACTCAGGGCCGACGAAAAACTGTTTTTT.

The chain links TRBV3-1 to TRBJ1-2; 8 bases align to TRBD1. Trimming took 5 bases from V and 4 from J; bases not matched to a gene: 3. CDR1 is LGHDT and CDR2 is YNNKEL in the germline V gene (reference sequence). This CDR3 is 13 amino acids long. CDR3 DNA: TGTGCCAGCAGCGACACAGGGGGCTATGGCTACACCTTC. It codes for CASSDTGGYGYTF.

This chain links TRBV6-4 with TRBJ2-7; D gene unclear. Germline-derived CDR1 and CDR2 are MRHNA and SNTAGT. CDR3 length equals 12 residues. V was trimmed by 1 base and J by 5 bases, leaving 6 bases between them. The CDR3 loop is CASSDYWNEQYF. In DNA form, the CDR3 reads TGTGCCAGCAGTGACTACTGGAACGAGCAGTACTTC.

The chain couples TRBV18 to TRBJ1-5; 9 positions agree with TRBD1. V shed 5 bases, J shed 1 base, and the junction held 6 bases outside the gene matches. The CDR3 has 16 amino acids. The germline gives CDR1 KGHSH, CDR2 LQKENI. CDR3 residues: CASSATGGASNQPQHF. The CDR3 coding sequence is TGTGCCAGCTCAGCGACAGGGGGTGCGAGCAATCAGCCCCAGCATTTT.

Only a few counts were recorded for this clonotype. This chain joins TRBV10-3 and TRBJ2-3; D unclear. Germline V lookup: CDR1 ENHRY, CDR2 SYGVKD. The CDR3 contains 17 residues. V lost 10 bases, J lost 4 bases, and 27 bases lay in between. CDR3 nucleotide sequence: TGTGCCACGCAGAGCCGGGCCTCAGGCGGAATTGCAGATACGCAGTATTTT. Translating gives CATQSRASGGIADTQYF.

The gene calls are TRBV7-9 and TRBJ2-7, with D unclear. Germline CDR1 reads SEHNR; CDR2 reads FQNEAQ (reference sequence). V lost 5 bases to trimming and J lost 2 bases, with 16 bases between them. The CDR3 spans 15 residues. The CDR3: CASSPLRDTPYEQYF. CDR3 in DNA: TGTGCCAGCAGCCCCCTTCGAGACACCCCCTACGAGCAGTACTTC.

This clonotype has more than one count but fewer than ten. The chain recombines TRBV6-2 or TRBV6-3 with TRBJ2-2; a possible D gene is TRBD1 (7 bases). CDR3 size: 15 residues. V shed 6 bases and J shed 1 base, with 12 bases lying between them. Looked up from germline, CDR1 is MNHEY and CDR2 is SVGEGT. The DNA for the CDR3 is TGTGCCAGCAGCCGACAGGGACTGAACACCGGGGAGCTGTTTTTT. As protein: CASSRQGLNTGELFF.